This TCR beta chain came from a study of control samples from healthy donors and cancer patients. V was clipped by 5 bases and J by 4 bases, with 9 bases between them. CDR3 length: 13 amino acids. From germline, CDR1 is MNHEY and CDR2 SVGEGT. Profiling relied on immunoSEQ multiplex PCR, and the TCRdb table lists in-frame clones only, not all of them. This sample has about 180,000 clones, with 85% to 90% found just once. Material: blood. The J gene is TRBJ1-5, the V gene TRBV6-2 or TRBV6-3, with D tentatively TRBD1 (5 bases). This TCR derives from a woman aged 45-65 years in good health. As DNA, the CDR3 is TGTGCCAGCAGTGACGACAGAAATCAGCCCCAGCATTTT. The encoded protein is CASSDDRNQPQHF.